The rows below give T cell receptor beta chains drawn from one sample of a study of blood T cells in healthy people across ages. TCRdb re-called the 5' RACE reads through MiXCR, storing one row per CDR3 protein. The table shows 700,000 to 850,000 distinct CDR3 sequences, with roughly 34% occurring only once. What was sequenced was blood. Receptor source: a man aged 18 to 30 in good health. CDR3s include the opening cysteine and the closing phenylalanine or tryptophan. The order of the fields is D gene, clone size, J gene, V gene, CDR3 DNA, CDR3 protein. A D gene is named only where the DNA matches it firmly. The size entry is marked missing in some rows and otherwise reads once, few, many or a size class.

>-|-|TRBJ2-3|TRBV6-6
TGTGCCAGCAGGGTGACAGCATCCACAGATACGCAGTATTTT
CASRVTASTDTQYF
>TRBD1|few|TRBJ1-5|TRBV6-6
TGTGCCAGCAGGACAGGGATGAATCAGCCCCAGCATTTT
CASRTGMNQPQHF
>-|few|TRBJ1-2|TRBV30
TGTGCCTGGAGTTGGGCTACTCCAATGGCTAACTATGGCTACACCTTC
CAWSWATPMANYGYTF
>-|-|TRBJ1-1|TRBV12-3/TRBV12-4
TGTGCCAGCAGTCATGACATCACTGAAGCTTTCTTT
CASSHDITEAFF
>TRBD1|-|TRBJ2-5|TRBV6-2/TRBV6-3
TGTGCCAGCAGCCCTGACAGGGGGGGACAAGAGACCCAGTACTTC
CASSPDRGGQETQYF
>TRBD2|few|TRBJ2-1|TRBV14
TGTGCCAGCAGCCCTCGACTAGCGGGGGGTAATGAGCAGTTCTTC
CASSPRLAGGNEQFF
>TRBD1|-|TRBJ2-1|TRBV5-1
TGCGCCAGCAGCGTGGGACAGGCGGATGAGCAGTTCTTC
CASSVGQADEQFF
>TRBD2|few|TRBJ2-6|TRBV12-3/TRBV12-4
TGTGCCAGCAGTCCTGGGGGGGGACTCCCCCTTGGGGCCAACGTCCTGACTTTC
CASSPGGGLPLGANVLTF
>-|-|TRBJ1-1|TRBV12-5
TGTGCTAGTGGTGTGGACAACATGAACACTGAAGCTTTCTTT
CASGVDNMNTEAFF
>-|-|TRBJ2-3|TRBV15
TGTGCCACCAGCAGAGAAGGCCGTTGGACCCCAGATACGCGGTATTTT
CATSREGRWTPDTRYF
>-|-|TRBJ2-7|TRBV4-3
TGCGCCAACAGCCAAGAGCGCGGGGGCAACTACGAGCAGTACTTC
CANSQERGGNYEQYF
>-|many|TRBJ2-1|TRBV7-2
TGTGCCAGCAGCATTCAGGGGATTGGGATTGGCAATGAGCAGTTCTTC
CASSIQGIGIGNEQFF
>-|-|TRBJ1-2|TRBV6-2/TRBV6-3
TGTGCCACCAGGGGAAGGGAGGCAGATGGCTACACCTTC
CATRGREADGYTF
>-|few|TRBJ2-1|TRBV24-1
TGTGCCACCAGTGATACTACAGGGACAAATGAGCAGTTCTTC
CATSDTTGTNEQFF
>TRBD1|-|TRBJ2-7|TRBV5-1
TGCGCCAGCAGTTTGGCTCCTTTACGGACAGGGGATGTCCGATCCTACGAGCAGTACTTC
CASSLAPLRTGDVRSYEQYF
>-|-|TRBJ2-1|TRBV10-1
TGCGCCAGCAGTGAAGTAACTACCGGCGGGAATGAGCAGTTCTTC
CASSEVTTGGNEQFF
>TRBD1|-|TRBJ2-5|TRBV7-8
TGTGCCAGCAGCCAGACCCCGGGACAGGATGAAGAGACCCAGTACTTC
CASSQTPGQDEETQYF
>TRBD1|-|TRBJ1-2|TRBV5-1
TGCGCCAGCAGCTCGGACAGGCCCTATGGCTACACCTTC
CASSSDRPYGYTF
>TRBD1|few|TRBJ2-7|TRBV13
TGTGCCAGCAGCTTAGGTGAGGGGGCTTCGGACGAGCAGTACTTC
CASSLGEGASDEQYF
>-|many|TRBJ2-5|TRBV5-5
TGTGCCAGCAGCTTAACAGAGGGGATAATCGGGACCCAGTACTTC
CASSLTEGIIGTQYF
>-|-|TRBJ1-2|TRBV7-2
TGTGCCAGCAACTCCCGGCAGTCAAACTATGGCTACACCTTC
CASNSRQSNYGYTF
>-|few|TRBJ2-5|TRBV20-1
TGCAGTGGGTTAGCCGGGTTACAAGAGACCCAGTACTTC
CSGLAGLQETQYF
>-|few|TRBJ1-5|TRBV6-2/TRBV6-3
TGTGCCAGCAGTTACTCAACGATCAGGGGCTATGGCAATCAGCCCCAGCATTTT
CASSYSTIRGYGNQPQHF
>-|-|TRBJ2-7|TRBV29-1
TGCAGCACAGGGAGCTCCTACGAGCAGTACTTC
CSTGSSYEQYF
>TRBD2|few|TRBJ2-1|TRBV9
TGTGCCAGCAGCGCGGGGGGGATCTCCTACAATGAGCAGTTCTTC
CASSAGGISYNEQFF
>-|many|TRBJ2-4|TRBV5-1
TGCGCCAGCAGCCTGCGGGGTTTGGTCAAAAACATTCAGTACTTC
CASSLRGLVKNIQYF
>TRBD1|-|TRBJ1-5|TRBV6-5
TGTGCCAGCAGCAGGGGACAGGGATATCAGCCCCAGCATTTT
CASSRGQGYQPQHF
>-|-|TRBJ1-1|TRBV2
TGTGCCAGCAGTGAAAACAGGGCGACCACTGAAGCTTTCTTT
CASSENRATTEAFF
>-|few|TRBJ2-1|TRBV3-1
TGTGCCAGCAGCCAAGATCCGCTAGCGTCCCCCTACAATGAGCAGTTCTTC
CASSQDPLASPYNEQFF
>-|few|TRBJ1-2|TRBV7-9
TGTGCCAGCAGCTTAAGTGGAGGTCCAGGCGGTGGCTACACCTTC
CASSLSGGPGGGYTF
>-|-|TRBJ2-1|TRBV7-3
TGTGCCGGCAGCTTAAAAGGACAGGGGTTAGCGGGGAGAAACAATGAGCAGTTCTTC
CAGSLKGQGLAGRNNEQFF
>TRBD2|-|TRBJ2-1|TRBV7-8
TGTGCCAGCAGCGGGACTAGCGGCCTCTCGGAGCAGTTCTTC
CASSGTSGLSEQFF
>TRBD2|-|TRBJ2-1|TRBV20-1
TGCAGTGCCCCTAGAGCGGGGGGCCACAATGAGCAGTTCTTC
CSAPRAGGHNEQFF
>-|-|TRBJ2-1|TRBV5-1
TGCGCCAGCAGCTTGAGTCCAGCGAGGGAACGTAATGAGCAGTTCTTC
CASSLSPARERNEQFF
>-|few|TRBJ2-7|TRBV5-1
TGCGCCAGCAGCCCCCGAGGCAACTCCTACGAGCAGTACTTC
CASSPRGNSYEQYF
>-|-|TRBJ2-1|TRBV27
TGTGCCAGCAGTCCGTGGCGAGAAGGGGATAAGTTCTTC
CASSPWREGDKFF
>-|few|TRBJ2-5|TRBV7-9
TGTGCCAGCGAGCAAAACAGACAGACCGAAGAGACCCAGTACTTC
CASEQNRQTEETQYF
>-|-|TRBJ1-1|TRBV13
TGTGCCAGCAGCCGGGGGGGTCAGTTCACTGGAGCTTTCTTT
CASSRGGQFTGAFF
>-|-|TRBJ2-7|TRBV5-5
TGTGCCAGCAGCTTTGGGGGGGGCAAAGACGAGCAGTACTTC
CASSFGGGKDEQYF
>-|many|TRBJ1-4|TRBV12-3/TRBV12-4
TGTGCCAGCAGCACATCCGGGAGGAATGAAAAACTGTTTTTT
CASSTSGRNEKLFF
>-|once|TRBJ1-3|TRBV7-9
TGTGCCAGCAGCTTCGTACCCGGAAACACCATATATTTT
CASSFVPGNTIYF
>-|once|TRBJ2-7|TRBV6-5
TGTGCCAGCAGCCCTTCGCCAGGACGGGACTACGAGCAGTACTTC
CASSPSPGRDYEQYF
>TRBD1|-|TRBJ1-2|TRBV3-1
TGTGCCAGCAGCCAAGGAGGGACAGACCCCTACACCTTC
CASSQGGTDPYTF
>-|-|TRBJ1-5|TRBV20-1
TGCAGTGCTAGTGACCGGGATACCCAGCAGCCCCAGCATTTT
CSASDRDTQQPQHF
>-|few|TRBJ2-2|TRBV20-1
TGCAGTGCTCGTCTATTGGAGTACACCGGGGAGCTGTTTTTT
CSARLLEYTGELFF
>TRBD2|few|TRBJ2-3|TRBV5-1
TGCGCCAGCAGCTTGGAGGCGGGGGGGCTCACAGATACGCAGTATTTT
CASSLEAGGLTDTQYF
>TRBD1|-|TRBJ1-1|TRBV19
TGTGCCAGTAGTATACAGGGGGGGAACACTGAAGCTTTCTTT
CASSIQGGNTEAFF
>-|-|TRBJ1-1|TRBV6-2/TRBV6-3
TGTGCCAGCGACCGAGACGGTAGTATAACTGAAGCTTTCTTT
CASDRDGSITEAFF
>-|-|TRBJ2-1|TRBV18
TGTGCCAGCTCACCAAGAGGACAGAAAATCTACAATGAGCAGTTCTTC
CASSPRGQKIYNEQFF
>TRBD1|-|TRBJ1-2|TRBV10-3
TGTGCCATTAGAGGGACAGGGGCGATTTTTAATGGCTACACCTTC
CAIRGTGAIFNGYTF
>TRBD1|many|TRBJ2-7|TRBV4-3
TGCGCCAGCAGCCAAGAAGGACAGGCCCGCTACGAGCAGTACTTC
CASSQEGQARYEQYF
>TRBD2|-|TRBJ2-5|TRBV2
TGTGCCAGCGAGCGGGGCCAAGAGACCCAGTACTTC
CASERGQETQYF
>TRBD1|many|TRBJ1-6|TRBV28
TGTGCCAGCAGCCTGACAGGGGTGGGTTATTCACCCCTCCACTTT
CASSLTGVGYSPLHF
>-|-|TRBJ2-3|TRBV12-3/TRBV12-4
TGTGCCAGCAGTATAACCAGGGAGGATACGGAATATTTT
CASSITREDTEYF
>TRBD2|once|TRBJ2-2|TRBV7-3
TGTGCCAGCAGCTCAGGACTAGTGCCCGGGGAGCTGTTTTTT
CASSSGLVPGELFF
>TRBD1|-|TRBJ2-3|TRBV5-1
TGCGCCAGCAGCGACGGGACAGGGACCACAGATACGCAGTATTTT
CASSDGTGTTDTQYF
>-|once|TRBJ1-5|TRBV20-1
TGCAGTGCTGGGGGGGGGCGAGGGAGTCAGCCCCAGCATTTT
CSAGGGRGSQPQHF